A single sample gave rise to the 9 T cell receptor beta chains below, sequenced in a study of blood T cells in healthy people across ages. Combining a sample-barcoded 5' primer with a J-beta primer mix, a second PCR ran for roughly 7 to 12 cycles. TCRdb re-called the 5' RACE reads with MiXCR, one entry per CDR3 protein. The sample holds 780,000 or so distinct CDR3 sequences, about 25% seen once. This same sample was also part of a study on T cells of mothers and their children.

Sequencing used blood. Receptors originate from a boy aged 10-17 years in good health.

The CDR3 sequence: CSARRLARYYNEQFF. CDR3 coding DNA: TGCAGTGCCAGAAGACTAGCGAGGTACTACAATGAGCAGTTCTTC. The rearrangement links TRBV20-1 to TRBJ2-1; 8 positions match TRBD2. This CDR3 is built from 15 residues. The junction had 10 bases not matched to a gene; V was cut back by 6 bases and J by 3 bases. The V gene's germline CDR1 is DFQATT and CDR2 SNEGSKA (reference sequence).

Comment on this clonotype: Compared with germline, one end of the junction differs, possibly owing to a read error. The rearrangement links TRBV28 to TRBJ2-2; no clear D gene. CDR3 length: 16 residues. Germline lookup yields CDR1 MDHEN and CDR2 SYDVKM. Here the CDR3 reads CASSLPMGTSTGELFF. In DNA, the CDR3 is TGTGCTAGCAGTTTACCGATGGGAACGAGTACCGGGGAGCTGTTTTTT.

The J gene is TRBJ2-7, the V gene TRBV11-2; perhaps TRBD2 as D (5 bases). Trimming pared 4 bases from V and 3 bases from J, leaving 10 bases between. The CDR3 loop spans 13 amino acids. The V gene's germline CDR1 is SGHAT and CDR2 FQNNGV. Written as DNA, the CDR3 is TGTGCCAGCAGCTCCTTCCGGGGCTACGAGCAGTACTTC. It translates to CASSSFRGYEQYF.

The V call is TRBV18, the J call TRBJ2-3; 8 bases map to TRBD1. This CDR3 comprises 13 residues. CDR1 KGHSH and CDR2 LQKENI come from the germline V gene. The V gene end was trimmed by 8 bases and the J gene end by 6 bases; junction bases not matched to a gene: 7. This CDR3 reads CASTGGSGDTQYF. Written as DNA, the CDR3 is TGTGCCAGCACAGGGGGATCAGGGGATACGCAGTATTTT.

A few counts support this clonotype. At one boundary the junction diverges from the germline segment, which might be a read error. J is TRBJ2-5 and V is TRBV7-7; D uncertain. This CDR3 is 15 amino acids long. Germline loops: CDR1 SSHAT, CDR2 FNYEAQ (reference sequence). DNA for the CDR3: TGTGCTAGCAGCCCGTGGACCGGCGGTCAAGAGACCCTGTACTTC. This encodes CASSPWTGGQETLYF.

This chain joins TRBV3-1 and TRBJ2-3; D gene uncertain. Trimming pared 1 base from V and 0 bases from J, leaving 8 bases between. This CDR3 comprises 15 residues. In germline, CDR1 is LGHDT, CDR2 YNNKEL (reference sequence). The CDR3 nucleotides are TGTGCCAGCAGCCAAGGTCCAGGTAGCACAGATACGCAGTATTTT. This encodes CASSQGPGSTDTQYF.

This clonotype was detected only a few times. The V call is TRBV24-1, the J call TRBJ2-1, with D possibly matching TRBD1 (5 bases). Per germline, CDR1 KGHDR and CDR2 SFDVKD. This CDR3 has 14 residues. Trimming removed 2 bases from V and 8 bases from J, with 12 bases in between. The CDR3 sequence: CATSDWGSIHEQFF. DNA of the CDR3: TGTGCCACCAGTGATTGGGGCTCCATCCATGAGCAGTTCTTC.

This clonotype was observed a few times. The chain employs TRBV5-1 and TRBJ2-7, with 7 bases identical to TRBD1. Germline CDR1 is SGHRS and CDR2 is YFSETQ. This CDR3 is built from 16 residues. The ends lost 5 bases at V and 1 base at J; junction bases unmatched: 12. The CDR3 DNA reads TGCGCCAGCAGATTAGACCCACGGGACAGATCCTACGAGCAGTACTTC. Translated: CASRLDPRDRSYEQYF.

The genes are TRBV12-3 or TRBV12-4 and TRBJ1-2, with D unresolved. The CDR3 contains 13 residues. The V end lost 3 bases, the J end lost 3 bases, and 8 bases lay between the germline ends. CDR3 DNA: TGTGCCAGCAGTTTTGGGATCCACTATGGCTACACCTTC. This codes for CASSFGIHYGYTF.